A single sample is the source of the 11 T cell receptor beta chains below, sequenced in a study of blood T cell repertoires in COVID-19. Method: immunoSEQ multiplex PCR; TCRdb's copy keeps in-frame clones and lacks some. The table lists 90,000 to 100,000 clones, about 80% of them singletons. The sequencing input was peripheral blood. These receptors were taken from a man older than 75 with acute or convalescent COVID-19.

This chain joins TRBV7-2 and TRBJ2-5; D is unclear. Looked up from germline, CDR1 is SGHTA and CDR2 is FQGNSA. The germline V and J ends were trimmed by 6 bases and 1 base, with 6 bases remaining between them. The CDR3 contains 12 residues. For the CDR3, the DNA is TGTGCCAGCAGTCTCCCCCAAGAGACCCAGTACTTC. This translates into CASSLPQETQYF.

The V gene is TRBV4-1, the J gene TRBJ2-2, with TRBD1 as a possible D gene (6 bases). This CDR3 has 16 amino acids. CDR1 and CDR2 (germline): MGHRA, YSYEKL. The V and J ends lost 4 bases and 4 bases respectively, with 16 bases between them. CDR3: CASSLPRGQGTGELFF. The CDR3 DNA is TGCGCCAGCAGCCTCCCCCGGGGACAAGGCACCGGGGAGCTGTTTTTT.

The CDR3 region has the DNA TGTGCCAGCAGCTCCTCCGGGACAGGGTCTATTGGCTACACCTTC. Its translation: CASSSSGTGSIGYTF. The rearrangement uses TRBV7-2 and TRBJ1-2; 9 bases match TRBD1. Germline V lookup: CDR1 SGHTA, CDR2 FQGNSA. The CDR3 extends over 15 amino acids. The ends lost 4 bases at V and 7 bases at J; junction bases unmatched: 10.

V usage is TRBV30 and J usage is TRBJ2-7, with a possible D match to TRBD2 (5 bases). Trimming took off 2 bases at V and 0 bases at J, with 11 bases between the two ends. CDR1 GTSNPN and CDR2 SVGIG come from the germline V gene (reference sequence). The CDR3 covers 14 residues. CDR3 DNA sequence: TGTGCCTGGAGTAGGCGGAGGAGCTCCTACGAGCAGTACTTC. This translates into CAWSRRRSSYEQYF.

The rearrangement joins TRBV5-1 to TRBJ2-1, with 10 nucleotides matching TRBD2. V shed 3 bases and J 3 bases; nucleotides not matched to a gene: 6. The germline V gene has CDR1 SGHRS and CDR2 YFSETQ. This CDR3 is built from 16 residues. CDR3 amino acids: CASSYPGLANYNEQFF. In DNA form, the CDR3 reads TGCGCCAGCAGCTACCCGGGACTAGCGAACTACAATGAGCAGTTCTTC. Filled out from reference TRBV5-1 and TRBJ2-1, the complete variable domain reads KAGVTQTPRYLIKTRGQQVTLSCSPISGHRSVSWYQQTPGQGLQFLFEYFSETQRNKGNFPGRFSGRQFSNSRSEMNVSTLELGDSALYLCASSYPGLANYNEQFFGPGTRLTVL.

The chain has TRBV6-5 and TRBJ1-6, with 9 bases fitting TRBD1. Germline V gene data show CDR1 as MNHEY and CDR2 as SVGAGI. Losses at the gene ends were 6 bases for V and 10 bases for J; bases not matched to a gene: 7. The CDR3 is 14 amino acids. This CDR3 reads CASSEDRGLSPLHF. Here the CDR3 DNA reads TGTGCCAGCAGCGAGGACAGGGGCCTATCACCCCTCCACTTT.

This clone showed up just once. The chain uses TRBV5-4 and TRBJ2-5; 10 positions match TRBD2. The CDR3 is 15 residues long. Trimming at V came to 4 bases and at J to 3 bases, leaving 6 bases not matched to a gene. CDR1 and CDR2 (germline): SGHNT, YYREEE (reference sequence). The CDR3 DNA is TGTGCCAGCAGCCCGAGCGGGGGGGTCAAAGAGACCCAGTACTTC. It encodes CASSPSGGVKETQYF.

This chain links TRBV4-3 with TRBJ2-1, with a tentative D call TRBD2 (5 bases). The CDR3 consists of 16 residues. V was pared by 0 bases and J by 5 bases, with 14 bases between. CDR1 and CDR2 (germline): LGHNA, YSLEER. The CDR3, as DNA: TGCGCCAGCAGCCAAGATCTAATGCTAGCCGACAATGAGCAGTTCTTC. It translates to CASSQDLMLADNEQFF.

This chain connects TRBV5-1 to TRBJ2-7, with 9 bases aligning to TRBD1. Trimming at V came to 1 base and at J to 5 bases, leaving 19 bases not matched to a gene. Germline V gene data show CDR1 as SGHRS and CDR2 as YFSETQ. The CDR3 length is 19 residues. The CDR3 reads CASSLREPGQGNPRDEQYF. In nucleotides, the CDR3 is TGCGCCAGCAGCTTGAGAGAGCCGGGACAGGGTAACCCTCGGGACGAGCAGTACTTC.

This chain connects TRBV6-6 to TRBJ1-6, with D possibly TRBD1 on 6 matching bases. The V end was cut by 4 bases, the J end by 7 bases, with 14 bases between. Looked up from germline, CDR1 is MNHNY and CDR2 is SVGAGI (reference sequence). There are 15 residues in the CDR3. The CDR3 spells CASSLGLTGNSPLHF. CDR3 bases: TGTGCCAGCAGTTTAGGCCTCACAGGGAATTCACCCCTCCACTTT.

V gene TRBV12-3 or TRBV12-4 combines with J gene TRBJ1-4; 8 bases align to TRBD1. Unmatched junction bases numbered 5, after V lost 6 bases and J lost 8 bases. The CDR3 is made up of 13 amino acids. CDR3 DNA sequence: TGTGCCAGCAGAGGGACAGGAATGGAAAAACTGTTTTTT. It codes for CASRGTGMEKLFF.